Listed below are T cell receptor beta chains from one sample, sequenced in a study of control samples from healthy donors and cancer patients. Produced via immunoSEQ multiplex PCR; TCRdb's table is partial and in-frame only. The data show roughly 48,000 clones, with around 90% seen just once and 22% held by the top ten. Material for sequencing was PBMCs. The receptors stem from a woman aged 40 to 50 with head and neck cancer. Each CDR3 is given with its conserved first and last residue. A D gene is named only where the DNA matches it firmly.

d_call j_call v_call cdr3_nt cdr3_aa
NA TRBJ1-6 TRBV18 TGTGCCAGCTCACCACCGAACTCACCCCTCCACTTT CASSPPNSPLHF
NA TRBJ1-6 TRBV6-6 TGTGCCAGCAGTTACTCGTCCCGGGGGGCCAATTCACCCCTCCACTTT CASSYSSRGANSPLHF
TRBD1 TRBJ1-2 TRBV28 TGTGCCAGCAGGCCCTATGCGGGACAGGGAGTAAGGAGGCGGGAGCAATATGGCTACACCTTC CASRPYAGQGVRRREQYGYTF
NA TRBJ2-3 TRBV12-5 TGTGCTAGTGGTTTGCGAAGCCGAGGCACCGGCACAGATACGCAGTATTTT CASGLRSRGTGTDTQYF
NA TRBJ1-1 TRBV3-1/TRBV3-2 TGTGCCAGCAGCCAAGATACCGGGCGGATTGAAGCTTTCTTT CASSQDTGRIEAFF
TRBD1 TRBJ1-3 TRBV5-6 TGTGCCAGCAGCCTTACCGGGACAGGTGATCTGGCTGGAAACACCATATATTTT CASSLTGTGDLAGNTIYF
NA TRBJ2-3 TRBV6-1 TGTGCCAGCAGTGATACCACCGGTGGGAGAGATACGCAGTATTTT CASSDTTGGRDTQYF
NA TRBJ2-1 TRBV27 TGTGCCAGCAGTTTATCGTTACGGGCCTCCTACAATGAGCAGTTCTTC CASSLSLRASYNEQFF
NA TRBJ2-2 TRBV5-1 TGCGCCAGCAGCCCCCGGACCGTTACCGGGGAGCTGTTTTTT CASSPRTVTGELFF
NA TRBJ1-2 TRBV4-1 TGCGCCAGCAGCCAAGAAGAGGGGCACTATGGCTACACCTTC CASSQEEGHYGYTF
NA TRBJ1-1 TRBV30 TGTGCCTGGAGTGTACTGGGGAACACTGAAGCTTTCTTT CAWSVLGNTEAFF
NA TRBJ2-1 TRBV14 TGTGCCAGCAGCGAGGACTTACTGTCCAATGAGCAGTTCTTC CASSEDLLSNEQFF
NA TRBJ1-3 TRBV12-3/TRBV12-4 TGTGCCAGCAGTTCCCGGTTTGGAAACACCATATATTTT CASSSRFGNTIYF
NA TRBJ2-7 TRBV25-1 TGTGCCAGCAGTCAATGGGACACCGGCTCCTACGAGCAGTACTTC CASSQWDTGSYEQYF
NA TRBJ1-1 TRBV5-1 TGCGCCAGCAGCTTGCTCCCGGGGGGTGTAACTATGAACACTGAAGCTTTCTTT CASSLLPGGVTMNTEAFF